Below are 14 T cell receptor beta chains sequenced from a single sample in a study of control samples from healthy donors and cancer patients. Clones were read by immunoSEQ multiplex PCR, and TCRdb kept only the in-frame ones, dropping some. The sample records over 100,000 clones, approximately 90% being singletons. Sequenced input: blood. Source of these receptors: a woman aged 50 to 65 in good health.

The chain is built from TRBV19 and TRBJ1-5, with D unclear. CDR3 length equals 11 residues. V was pared by 6 bases and J by 9 bases, with 9 bases between. Germline CDR1 is LNHDA and CDR2 is SQIVND (reference sequence). DNA of the CDR3: TGTGCCAGTAGCCAAGAGGTGCCCCAGCATTTT. Translating it yields CASSQEVPQHF.

This clone has a single count. This chain connects TRBV5-4 to TRBJ2-5; D gene ambiguous. CDR3 size: 11 residues. Trimming left V 3 bases short and J 5 bases short, with 5 bases between. CDR1 SGHNT and CDR2 YYREEE come from the germline V gene (reference sequence). The chain's CDR3 is CASSSWETQYF. CDR3 in DNA: TGTGCCAGCAGCTCGTGGGAGACCCAGTACTTC.

This rearrangement joins TRBV19 to TRBJ2-3, with D hard to call. V was shortened by 0 bases and J by 6 bases, with 16 bases between the two germline ends. CDR1 is LNHDA, CDR2 SQIVND, per germline (reference sequence). The CDR3 has 16 residues. This CDR3 is CASSIEKVAARDTQYF. The CDR3 coding sequence is TGTGCCAGTAGTATAGAAAAGGTGGCCGCGCGGGATACGCAGTATTTT.

V and J are TRBV19 and TRBJ1-2; 7 nucleotides line up with TRBD1. The V and J ends lost 7 bases and 8 bases, in that order; junction bases with no gene match: 16. This CDR3 comprises 15 residues. Per the germline V gene, CDR1 is LNHDA and CDR2 is SQIVND (reference sequence). The CDR3 region has the DNA TGTGCCAGTAAGGAGAGTGGACAGGTATCGAGGGGCTACACCTTC. As protein: CASKESGQVSRGYTF.

CDR3 protein: CASSFPGRANEQFF. CDR3 nucleotides: TGTGCCAGCAGTTTCCCCGGCAGGGCAAATGAGCAGTTCTTC. The V gene is TRBV6-5, the J gene TRBJ2-1; tentative D call: TRBD1 (5 bases). CDR1 MNHEY and CDR2 SVGAGI come from the germline V gene. With 4 bases removed from V and 7 bases from J, the gap between germline ends came to 14 bases. The CDR3 length is 14 residues.

The chain couples TRBV3-1 (or the pseudogene TRBV3-2) to TRBJ2-6; D not certain. The V gene's germline CDR1 is LGHDT and CDR2 YNNKEL (reference sequence). The V gene lost 0 bases and the J gene lost 0 bases, with 6 bases spanning the gap. CDR3 length equals 16 residues. The CDR3: CASSQDPSSGANVLTF. The CDR3 nucleotides are TGTGCCAGCAGCCAAGATCCCAGCTCTGGGGCCAACGTCCTGACTTTC.

The chain employs TRBV9 and TRBJ2-2; 11 bases agree with TRBD1. This CDR3 contains 17 residues. CDR1 and CDR2 from the germline V gene are SGDLS and YYNGEE. V was pared by 4 bases and J by 3 bases, with 8 bases of the junction left unmatched. In nucleotides, the CDR3 is TGTGCCAGCAGCCGCCCGGACAGGGGGCGCGACACCGGGGAGCTGTTTTTT. It specifies CASSRPDRGRDTGELFF.

This rearrangement joins TRBV5-6 to TRBJ2-2, with D possibly TRBD2 on 6 matching bases. The CDR3 contains 15 residues. The germline CDR1 and CDR2 sequences are SGHDT and YYEEEE. V shed 2 bases and J shed 6 bases, with 14 bases lying between them. The CDR3 coding sequence is TGTGCCAGCAGCTTCAGCGGGTTATGGCCCGGGGAGCTGTTTTTT. It is translated as CASSFSGLWPGELFF. The variable domain in full, completed from reference TRBV5-6 and TRBJ2-2, reads DAGVTQSPTHLIKTRGQQVTLRCSPKSGHDTVSWYQQALGQGPQFIFQYYEEEERQRGNFPDRFSGHQFPNYSSELNVNALLLGDSALYLCASSFSGLWPGELFFGEGSRLTVL.

This chain uses TRBV3-1 (or the pseudogene TRBV3-2) with TRBJ2-3, with 9 bases that match TRBD2. This CDR3 region has 18 residues. J was trimmed by 2 bases and V by 1 base; bases with no gene match: 10. The germline gives CDR1 LGHDT, CDR2 YNNKEL (reference sequence). The CDR3 reads CASSQVVKRGAYTDTQYF. CDR3 bases: TGTGCCAGCAGCCAAGTAGTGAAGCGGGGGGCATACACAGATACGCAGTATTTT.

This rearrangement joins TRBV12-3 or TRBV12-4 to TRBJ1-2; 8 nucleotides align to TRBD1. Germline trimming cut 10 bases from V and 4 bases from J; bases unmatched to any gene: 8. CDR3 length: 13 amino acids. CDR3 nucleotide sequence: TGTGCCACTACAACAGGGGGGAGCTATGGCTACACCTTC. It encodes CATTTGGSYGYTF.

The chain recombines TRBV6-5 with TRBJ1-2; D not certain. The CDR3 consists of 15 residues. Germline values: CDR1 MNHEY, CDR2 SVGAGI. V gave up 2 bases and J gave up 1 base, with 11 bases separating them. The DNA of the CDR3 is TGTGCCAGCAGTTACAGGGATTCGGATAACTATGGCTACACCTTC. This encodes CASSYRDSDNYGYTF.

The chain employs TRBV19 and TRBJ2-7, with 7 bases identical to TRBD1. The CDR3 spans 15 residues. The germline V gene has CDR1 LNHDA and CDR2 SQIVND (reference sequence). With 6 bases clipped from V and 3 bases from J, the junction kept 11 bases outside the gene matches. CDR3 loop: CASRGTGAAVYEQYF. CDR3 sequence (DNA): TGTGCCAGTAGGGGCACAGGGGCTGCAGTCTACGAGCAGTACTTC.

The chain recombines TRBV3-1 (or the pseudogene TRBV3-2) with TRBJ2-7; 10 positions match TRBD1. V trimming: 2 bases; J trimming: 9 bases; junction bases outside the gene matches: 25. From germline, CDR1 is LGHDT and CDR2 YNNKEL (reference sequence). This CDR3 comprises 20 residues. The CDR3 bases are TGTGCCAGCAGCCAACGAGCAAATCGGGACAGGGGAATTCCTACGCTGGTGCAGTACGTC. Residues: CASSQRANRDRGIPTLVQYV.

The chain has TRBV27 and TRBJ1-2; 9 bases line up with TRBD1. V trimming: 0 bases; J trimming: 7 bases; junction bases outside the gene matches: 6. CDR3 length: 15 residues. Germline loops: CDR1 MNHEY, CDR2 SMNVEV (reference sequence). CDR3 DNA sequence: TGTGCCAGCAGTTTATCCGGGACAGGGCGGCGTGGCTACACCTTC. It is translated as CASSLSGTGRRGYTF.